Listed here are 3 T cell receptor beta chains from one sample, sequenced in a study of response to subunit inactivated influenza vaccine (dated by TCRdb to 2016 to 2018). The protocol used for the library was RT-PCR. Sequenced using an Illumina HiSeq 2500. The public reads were reprocessed in TCRdb via fastp at Q25 and MiXCR, keeping in-frame beta chains. Here each entry gathers all rows of one CDR3 protein and keeps the most common genes and DNA. Within this sample are more than 550,000 distinct CDR3 sequences, with approximately 10% of them counted one time only. The top ten hold about 10% of the sample. In addition, the sample was reused for a study of T cells expressing NK-cell markers. As the second publication notes: 5'RACE template switching, by which a universal primer site and unique molecular identifiers were added, was used to make TCR beta cDNA libraries.

Source: PBMCs from blood, taken on the day of vaccination. All receptors derive from a man between 50 and 59 years old who received an inactivated influenza vaccine. Donor details come from another sample of the same person, matched by shared clones.

CDR3: CASSWGTGMNTEAFF. Here the CDR3 DNA reads TGCGCCAGCAGCTGGGGGACAGGCATGAACACTGAAGCTTTCTTT. The chain carries TRBV5-1 and TRBJ1-1; 8 positions agree with TRBD1. With V trimmed by 3 bases and J by 0 bases, 4 bases remained unmatched. Germline V gene lookup returns CDR1 SGHRS and CDR2 YFSETQ. This CDR3 spans 15 amino acids.

This clonotype was recorded at least ten times. The chain combines TRBV3-1 with TRBJ2-5; TRBD2 agrees at 9 bases. Trimming removed 0 bases from V and 0 bases from J; junction bases left unmatched: 5. This CDR3 has 17 residues. Germline CDR1 LGHDT, CDR2 YNNKEL (reference sequence). The CDR3 DNA sequence: TGTGCCAGCAGCCAAGAACTGGGCGGGAGGGACCAAGAGACCCAGTACTTC. The encoded protein is CASSQELGGRDQETQYF.

The sample holds a few counts of this clonotype. The rearrangement uses TRBV10-3 and TRBJ2-7, with D unresolved. The CDR3 is made up of 17 amino acids. Germline V gene sequence: CDR1 ENHRY, CDR2 SYGVKD. The V end lost 4 bases, the J end lost 3 bases, and 22 bases lay between the germline ends. CDR3: CAISAGFEEATFYEQYF. CDR3 in DNA: TGTGCCATCAGTGCAGGTTTCGAGGAAGCAACCTTCTACGAGCAGTACTTC.